These T cell receptor beta chains were read from a single sample in a study of T cells in Graves' hyperthyroidism and ophthalmopathy. Each CDR3 protein gets one entry after TCRdb re-called the multiplex PCR reads with MiXCR. Seen here are about 380,000 distinct CDR3 sequences, approximately 15% observed once, and the top ten hold 8% to 13%. The sequencing input was blood. These receptors all stem from a woman aged 60-70 years with Graves' hyperthyroidism. Both conserved end residues are part of each CDR3. A D gene is named only where the DNA matches it firmly. Size is omitted from some rows. Given values are once, few, many or a class for expanded clones.

d_call j_call v_call clone_size cdr3_nt cdr3_aa
- TRBJ2-7 TRBV20-1 - TGCAGTGCTTCCACTCGGATCTCCCCCTACGAGCAGTACTTC CSASTRISPYEQYF
TRBD2 TRBJ2-1 TRBV19 many TGTGCCACCTCCACTAGCGGGAGCGGTAATGAGCAGTTCTTC CATSTSGSGNEQFF
- TRBJ1-2 TRBV27 - TGTGCCAGCAGTTCCAGGGGTATTCAAGGCTACACCTTC CASSSRGIQGYTF
- TRBJ1-4 TRBV19 many TGTGCCAGTAGTATAAATCAGGGCGCAACTAATGAAAAACTGTTTTTT CASSINQGATNEKLFF
- TRBJ1-1 TRBV29-1 many TGCAGCGTTTCGGGATCTTCTGGCACTGAAGCTTTCTTT CSVSGSSGTEAFF
- TRBJ1-1 TRBV20-1 - TGCAGTGCCCTCGGGGGGGGGGGGGGGAACACTGAAGCTTTCTTT CSALGGGGGNTEAFF
TRBD2 TRBJ2-7 TRBV30 - TGTGCCTGGAGTGTATCTCTCCGACTAGCGGGAGGGGGGGAGCAGTACTTC CAWSVSLRLAGGGEQYF
- TRBJ1-2 TRBV18 many TGTGCCAGCTCACCTTATGACAGGATGCCCTACACCTTC CASSPYDRMPYTF
TRBD2 TRBJ2-1 TRBV4-2 - TGTGCCAGCAGCCAAGATCAGCGGGGATACAATGAGCAGTTCTTC CASSQDQRGYNEQFF
- TRBJ1-2 TRBV7-9 - TGTGCCAGCAGCTTAGTGCCGGTGAACTATGGCTACACCTTC CASSLVPVNYGYTF
- TRBJ1-6 TRBV6-1 few TGTGCCAGCAGTTCCCCGGGCTATTCACCCCTCCACTTT CASSSPGYSPLHF
- TRBJ2-2 TRBV20-1 many TGCAGTGCTATCAGCGAGAACACCGGGGAGCTGTTTTTT CSAISENTGELFF
TRBD1 TRBJ2-7 TRBV20-1 - TGCAGTGCTAGAGACGAAAGACAGGGTTCCTACGAGCAGTACTTC CSARDERQGSYEQYF
- TRBJ1-1 TRBV6-1 many TGTGCCAGCAGTGAAGCTCAGGAGGGATTGAGAGCTTTCTTT CASSEAQEGLRAFF
- TRBJ2-1 TRBV19 - TGTGCCAGTAGTAGGGGCGCCTACAATGAGCAGTTCTTC CASSRGAYNEQFF
- TRBJ2-1 TRBV3-1 many TGTGCCAGCAGCCCCTCCTCGCGGATCCAGTTCTTC CASSPSSRIQFF
TRBD2 TRBJ2-7 TRBV6-1 - TGTGCCAGCAGTCAGCTCCTAGCGGCGGCCTACGAGCAGTACTTC CASSQLLAAAYEQYF
- TRBJ1-1 TRBV6-5 - TGTGCCAGCAGTTCCCCGAGCGATTCTAAAGCTTTCTTT CASSSPSDSKAFF
- TRBJ2-7 TRBV19 - TGTGCCAGTAGAGCAGGGGTGAACTCCTACGAGCAGTACTTC CASRAGVNSYEQYF
- TRBJ2-1 TRBV7-9 few TGTGCCAGCAGTACCACGGGACGCTCCTCTGAGCAGTTCTTC CASSTTGRSSEQFF
- TRBJ1-2 TRBV28 - TGTGTCAGCAGTTTGGGCCCCCGAGCCTATGGCTACACCTTC CVSSLGPRAYGYTF
TRBD2 TRBJ2-3 TRBV11-2 many TGTGCCAGCAGCTTAGCCGGACTAGCAGGAGGTACGCAGTATTTT CASSLAGLAGGTQYF
TRBD1 TRBJ1-5 TRBV6-1 few TGTGCCAGCAGAGCCACCGGGACAGGAAATCAGCCCCAGCATTTT CASRATGTGNQPQHF
- TRBJ2-2 TRBV7-9 many TGTGCCAGCAGCTTAGCTAGCTTTGCGAACACCGGGGAGCTGTTTTTT CASSLASFANTGELFF
- TRBJ1-5 TRBV30 many TGTGCCTGGAGTCGACGGGACAATCAGCCCCAGCATTTT CAWSRRDNQPQHF
TRBD1 TRBJ2-5 TRBV5-1 many TGCGCCAGCACCGCAGGGGGAACTCAAGAGACCCAGTACTTC CASTAGGTQETQYF
TRBD2 TRBJ2-2 TRBV4-2 few TGTGCCAGCAGCCAAGACACTAGCGGGCTATTGAACGGGGAGCTGTTTTTT CASSQDTSGLLNGELFF
- TRBJ1-4 TRBV5-1 - TGTGCCAGCAGCTTGAGGGCCCCTGATGAAAAACTGTTTTTT CASSLRAPDEKLFF
TRBD1 TRBJ1-2 TRBV5-5 many TGTGCCAGCAGCCAATCCGACCCGACAGGGATGGACTATGGCTACACCTTC CASSQSDPTGMDYGYTF
- TRBJ2-3 TRBV5-4 - TGTGCCAGCAGCACGGACCGGACAGATACGCAGTATTTT CASSTDRTDTQYF
TRBD2 TRBJ2-2 TRBV11-2 many TGTGCCAGCAGCTTAGGATACCAGAAGGGACTAGCGGCCGTCGACGGGGAGCTGTTTTTT CASSLGYQKGLAAVDGELFF
TRBD1 TRBJ2-3 TRBV10-3 few TGTGCCATCATGGGACAGGGCACAGATACGCAGTATTTT CAIMGQGTDTQYF
- TRBJ2-1 TRBV3-1 many TGTGCCAGCAGCCAAGGGTCTGGGAGCTCCTACAATGAGCAGTTCTTC CASSQGSGSSYNEQFF
- TRBJ1-1 TRBV5-4 few TGTGCCAGCAGCCTGCCTGGGAGGGCTGAAGCTTTCTTT CASSLPGRAEAFF
- TRBJ2-1 TRBV5-1 - TGCGCCAGCAGCTTGGTACTAGACTCGGGTGAGCAGTTCTTC CASSLVLDSGEQFF
- TRBJ1-6 TRBV6-1 many TGTGCCAGCAGTGCCTACGACGGGAGTTCACCCCTCCACTTT CASSAYDGSSPLHF
- TRBJ1-4 TRBV5-1 few TGCGCCAGCAGCTTGGAGAGGGGGAATGAAAAACTGTTTTTT CASSLERGNEKLFF
- TRBJ1-1 TRBV7-8 many TGTGCCAGCTGGGGGGGAGTTGGACAGTCGAACACTGAAGCTTTCTTT CASWGGVGQSNTEAFF
- TRBJ2-1 TRBV6-1 many TGTGCCAGCAGCCGGGACTCCGACAATGAGCAGTTCTTC CASSRDSDNEQFF
TRBD1 TRBJ1-2 TRBV3-1 many TGTGCCAGCAGCCCACACCCTGGACAGGAAAATAACTATGGCTACACCTTC CASSPHPGQENNYGYTF
TRBD1 TRBJ2-7 TRBV19 many TGTGCCAGTAGTCTCAGCGGGACAGGGAAGTACGAGCAGTACTTC CASSLSGTGKYEQYF
TRBD2 TRBJ2-3 TRBV19 - TGTGCCAGTATCCCTAGCGGGACCACAGATACGCAGTATTTT CASIPSGTTDTQYF